The 4 T cell receptor beta chains below all came from one sample that was sequenced in a study of CD4 T cells in relation to SARS-CoV-2 and coronaviruses. Clones were read by immunoSEQ multiplex PCR, and TCRdb kept only the in-frame ones, dropping some. The table shows around 28,000 clones, with 65% to 80% occurring only once. These receptors' targets are unknown. The source material was memory CD4+ T cells from PBMCs, cultured in vitro. All receptors derive from an adult with COVID-19.

The chain carries TRBV9 and TRBJ2-3, with D maybe TRBD2 (6 bases). This CDR3 spans 16 amino acids. Trimming removed 4 bases from V and 4 bases from J, with 19 bases in between. Germline lookup yields CDR1 SGDLS and CDR2 YYNGEE. The CDR3 sequence is CASSTRSGGMADTQYF. DNA for the CDR3: TGTGCCAGCAGCACGCGCAGCGGAGGGATGGCAGATACGCAGTATTTT.

The rearrangement joins TRBV18 to TRBJ2-1; 7 nucleotides align to TRBD2. CDR3 size: 14 residues. Trimming removed 2 bases from V and 9 bases from J; junction bases left unmatched: 7. The germline CDR1 and CDR2 sequences are KGHSH and LQKENI. The CDR3 region has the DNA TGTGCCAGCTCACCAATTACTGGGAGGGGTGAGCAGTTCTTC. This translates into CASSPITGRGEQFF.

The chain couples TRBV3-1 (or the pseudogene TRBV3-2) to TRBJ1-2; D is perhaps TRBD1 (6 bases). Germline V CDR1 and CDR2: LGHDT, YNNKEL (reference sequence). The ends were cut back, 4 bases at V and 4 bases at J, with 10 bases in the middle. The CDR3 extends over 13 amino acids. The chain's CDR3 is CASSPVGAYGYTF. The CDR3 DNA sequence: TGTGCCAGCAGCCCGGTGGGGGCCTATGGCTACACCTTC.

The chain links TRBV3-1 (or the pseudogene TRBV3-2) to TRBJ2-7; D is ambiguous. The CDR3 loop spans 15 amino acids. V was trimmed by 1 base and J by 2 bases, leaving 12 bases between them. Germline loops: CDR1 LGHDT, CDR2 YNNKEL (reference sequence). CDR3 sequence: CASSQATALPYEQYF. CDR3 coding DNA: TGTGCCAGCAGCCAAGCGACGGCTCTACCCTACGAGCAGTACTTC.